The sequence of this T cell receptor (beta chain) was determined in a study of blood T cells in healthy people across ages. Every sample gave at least 5 micrograms of total RNA when it was extracted. Next came a second PCR, run for roughly 7 to 12 cycles, which used a sample-barcoded 5' primer along with a J-beta primer mix. TCRdb ran MiXCR on the 5' RACE reads and lists one entry per CDR3 protein. The table lists roughly 1.5 million distinct CDR3 sequences, approximately 43% of them singletons. The CDR3 has 15 amino acids. The germline V and J ends were trimmed by 5 bases and 5 bases, with 19 bases remaining between them. The germline V gene encodes CDR1 DFQATT and CDR2 SNEGSKA (reference sequence).

Input material: blood. This clonotype was sampled from a woman between 18 and 29 years old in good health. The rearrangement uses TRBV20-1 and TRBJ2-1; tentative D call: TRBD1 (6 bases). The CDR3 reads CSASLAGTPNNEQFF. The CDR3, as DNA: TGCAGTGCTTCTCTAGCCGGGACACCGAACAATGAGCAGTTCTTC.